This entry concerns a single T cell receptor beta chain. The source of the sample is a study of blood T cell repertoires in COVID-19. Study-level background: Samples came from the United States, Italy and Spain, spanning acute and convalescent COVID-19. Sources were T cells, B-cell-depleted T cells, or PBMCs; the material itself was cDNA or gDNA.

Authors' methods: Reference gene primer amplification in the assay estimated nucleated cell counts. Produced via immunoSEQ multiplex PCR; TCRdb's table is partial and in-frame only. V and J calls and clone size are given by that table; D and trimming were obtained from the DNA. The sample has about 210,000 clones, 92% seen once. The V gene's germline CDR1 is MNHEY and CDR2 SVGAGI. This CDR3 spans 14 amino acids. The V and J ends lost 4 bases and 5 bases, in that order; junction bases with no gene match: 6. Sequenced input: peripheral blood. The clonotype originates from a man aged 25 to 40 with acute or convalescent COVID-19. The chain employs TRBV6-5 and TRBJ1-1, with 8 bases matching TRBD1. The CDR3 reads CASSLRQGWTEAFF. As DNA, the CDR3 is TGTGCCAGCAGTTTAAGACAGGGGTGGACTGAAGCTTTCTTT.